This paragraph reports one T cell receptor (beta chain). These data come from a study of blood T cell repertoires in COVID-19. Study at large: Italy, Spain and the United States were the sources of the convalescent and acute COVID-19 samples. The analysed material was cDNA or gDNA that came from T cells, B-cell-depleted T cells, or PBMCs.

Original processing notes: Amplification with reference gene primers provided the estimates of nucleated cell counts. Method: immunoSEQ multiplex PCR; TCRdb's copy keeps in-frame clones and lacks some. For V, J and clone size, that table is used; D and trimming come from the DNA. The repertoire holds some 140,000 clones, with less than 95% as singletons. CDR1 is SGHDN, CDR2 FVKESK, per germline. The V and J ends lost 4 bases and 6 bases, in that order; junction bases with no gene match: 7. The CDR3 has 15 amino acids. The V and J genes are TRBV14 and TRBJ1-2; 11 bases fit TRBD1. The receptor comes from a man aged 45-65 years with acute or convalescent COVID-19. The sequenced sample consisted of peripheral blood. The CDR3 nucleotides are TGTGCCAGCAGCCGCCGGGACAGGGGGTTGAATGGCTACACCTTC. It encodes CASSRRDRGLNGYTF.